This entry lists 20 T cell receptor beta chains sequenced from one sample in a study of T cells in Graves' hyperthyroidism and ophthalmopathy (dated by TCRdb to between 2018 and 2021). Libraries were constructed by multiplex PCR. Sequencing used an Illumina HiSeq 2000. The TCR beta CDR3 regions were amplified from the RNA transcripts. The TCR CDR3 was subjected to a first round of RT-PCR using the HTBI primer set and the Qiagen OneStep RT-PCR kit. TCRdb trimmed public reads at Q25 via fastp, called clones via MiXCR and kept in-frame beta chains. A single entry per CDR3 protein holds the most common genes and DNA from its merged rows. Recorded for this sample are roughly 250,000 distinct CDR3 sequences; roughly 15% of them occurred a single time. The ten largest clones represent around 28% of the sample. Material: blood. The source of these receptors is a young woman with Graves' ophthalmopathy.

This clonotype was counted ten times or more. This chain joins TRBV28 and TRBJ2-3; 12 positions match TRBD1. After removal of 5 bases from V and 4 bases from J, the junction contained 4 bases not matched to a gene. The CDR3 spans 15 residues. Germline CDR1 and CDR2: MDHEN and SYDVKM. The CDR3 bases are TGTGCCAGCAGTCGGGACAGGGGGCGGGCAGATACGCAGTATTTT. It yields the protein CASSRDRGRADTQYF. Full variable domain (outside the CDR3, taken from reference TRBV28 and TRBJ2-3): DVKVTQSSRYLVKRTGEKVFLECVQDMDHENMFWYRQDPGLGLRLIYFSYDVKMKEKGDIPEGYSVSREKKERFSLILESASTNQTSMYLCASSRDRGRADTQYFGPGTRLTVL.

At least ten counts were recorded for this clonotype. V and J are TRBV2 and TRBJ2-2, with 9 bases identical to TRBD2. J lost 2 bases, V lost 5 bases, and 3 bases had no gene match. The length of the CDR3 is 15 residues. Germline-derived CDR1 and CDR2 are SNHLY and FYNNEI. CDR3 sequence reads: CASSSSGVNTGELFF. Here the CDR3 DNA reads TGTGCCAGCAGTTCTAGCGGGGTAAACACCGGGGAGCTGTTTTTT.

This clonotype was seen repeatedly, ten times or more. The J gene is TRBJ2-2, the V gene TRBV20-1, with TRBD1 matching over 10 bases. With 4 bases clipped from V and 4 bases from J, the junction kept 6 bases outside the gene matches. Germline CDR1 reads DFQATT; CDR2 reads SNEGSKA (reference sequence). The CDR3 is 15 residues long. The CDR3 is CSATRTGGSTGELFF. CDR3 DNA sequence: TGCAGTGCTACCCGGACAGGGGGGAGCACCGGGGAGCTGTTTTTT.

This clonotype was seen at least ten times. As DNA, the CDR3 is TGTGCCAGCAGTTTAATCCGACAGGGAGCCCAGCAGTACTTC. Residues: CASSLIRQGAQQYF. This rearrangement joins TRBV28 to TRBJ2-7; 7 bases match TRBD1. Germline-derived CDR1 and CDR2 are MDHEN and SYDVKM. Trimming at V came to 2 bases and at J to 8 bases, leaving 9 bases not matched to a gene. There are 14 residues in the CDR3.

This chain links TRBV20-1 with TRBJ2-1, with TRBD2 matching 8 bases. V was clipped by 3 bases and J by 4 bases; unmatched bases: 2. Germline CDR1 reads DFQATT; CDR2 reads SNEGSKA (reference sequence). The CDR3 sequence is 13 residues long. The CDR3 region has the DNA TGCAGTGCTAGTACTAGCGGATACAATGAGCAGTTCTTC. It translates to CSASTSGYNEQFF.

This clonotype was observed many times. DNA of the CDR3: TGTGCCAGCAGCAACTTTTTAAACAATGAGCAGTTCTTC. Amino acid sequence: CASSNFLNNEQFF. The V and J genes are TRBV2 and TRBJ2-1, with D unresolved. From germline, CDR1 is SNHLY and CDR2 FYNNEI. There are 13 residues in the CDR3. V was shortened by 6 bases and J by 5 bases, with 11 bases between the two germline ends.

This clonotype showed up many times. The chain has TRBV2 and TRBJ1-2; TRBD1 is a possible D gene (5 bases). With 6 bases removed from V and 7 bases from J, the gap between germline ends came to 15 bases. Germline V CDR1 and CDR2: SNHLY, FYNNEI. This CDR3 region has 13 residues. In DNA, the CDR3 is TGTGCCAGCAGGCGGGGCAGGGAGGGTGGCTACACCTTC. The encoded protein is CASRRGREGGYTF.

The genes are TRBV19 and TRBJ2-3, with D hard to call. The CDR3 is made up of 13 amino acids. Germline-derived CDR1 and CDR2 are LNHDA and SQIVND (reference sequence). Trimming cost V 3 bases and J 4 bases, with 8 bases left between them. The CDR3, as DNA: TGTGCCAGTAGTATCATCGAGGCAGATACGCAGTATTTT. Amino acids: CASSIIEADTQYF.

This clonotype was found many times. This chain connects TRBV6-1 to TRBJ1-2, with 8 nucleotides matching TRBD1. Germline V gene data show CDR1 as MNHNS and CDR2 as SASEGT. The CDR3 totals 15 residues. V lost 5 bases, J lost 7 bases, and 12 bases stayed unmatched. The CDR3 sequence is CASSTGQGPLPGYTF. CDR3 in DNA: TGTGCCAGCAGTACAGGACAGGGACCCTTGCCTGGCTACACCTTC.

This clonotype appeared many times. The chain has TRBV7-9 and TRBJ2-5; a weak D match, TRBD1 (6 bases). Germline CDR1 SEHNR, CDR2 FQNEAQ (reference sequence). Trimming took off 3 bases at V and 4 bases at J, with 9 bases between the two ends. CDR3 length: 13 amino acids. CDR3 residues: CASSFVGAETQYF. For the CDR3, the DNA is TGTGCCAGCAGCTTTGTGGGGGCAGAGACCCAGTACTTC.

This clonotype was counted many times. This chain uses TRBV7-9 with TRBJ1-2; 8 bases are shared with TRBD1. This CDR3 has 13 residues. CDR1 SEHNR and CDR2 FQNEAQ come from the germline V gene (reference sequence). The V segment lost 5 bases and the J segment 4 bases; nucleotides outside the gene matches: 3. The CDR3 spells CASSRTGSYGYTF. The CDR3 nucleotides are TGTGCCAGCAGCAGGACAGGGTCCTATGGCTACACCTTC.

This clonotype appeared many times. The V call is TRBV11-2, the J call TRBJ2-7; 9 bases match TRBD2. This CDR3 is 14 amino acids long. The germline gives CDR1 SGHAT, CDR2 FQNNGV. The junction had 3 bases not matched to a gene; V was cut back by 6 bases and J by 0 bases. CDR3 bases: TGTGCCAGCAGAAATAGCGGGAGCTCCTACGAGCAGTACTTC. Translation: CASRNSGSSYEQYF.

This chain connects TRBV5-6 to TRBJ2-7; 9 nucleotides match TRBD1. The trim removed 2 bases at V and 5 bases at J, leaving 5 bases unmatched. This CDR3 spans 14 amino acids. The germline V gene has CDR1 SGHDT and CDR2 YYEEEE. The DNA of the CDR3 is TGTGCCAGCAGCTTCCGGACAGGGGAGAACGAGCAGTACTTC. This codes for CASSFRTGENEQYF.

The gene calls are TRBV6-2 or TRBV6-3 and TRBJ1-2; D perhaps matches TRBD1 (5 bases). Germline V gene lookup returns CDR1 MNHEY and CDR2 SVGEGT. Trimming pared 7 bases from V and 4 bases from J, leaving 25 bases between. The CDR3 consists of 17 residues. CDR3 DNA sequence: TGTGCCAGCACCAGACGGGACCCGAGACCTTCACCCTATGGCTACACCTTC. Translation: CASTRRDPRPSPYGYTF.

This clonotype appeared many times. The chain joins TRBV3-1 to TRBJ2-2; D might be TRBD2 (5 bases). V was shortened by 1 base and J by 4 bases, with 13 bases between the two germline ends. This CDR3 spans 16 amino acids. The V gene's germline CDR1 is LGHDT and CDR2 YNNKEL (reference sequence). The CDR3 DNA reads as TGTGCCAGCAGCCAAGGAGGGCTAGGCCGCACCGGGGAGCTGTTTTTT. Its translation: CASSQGGLGRTGELFF.

This clonotype was seen repeatedly, ten times or more. This chain connects TRBV20-1 to TRBJ2-7; perhaps TRBD1 as D (5 bases). The CDR3 is 15 residues long. The V end lost 0 bases, the J end lost 3 bases, and 15 bases lay between the germline ends. Germline V CDR1 and CDR2: DFQATT, SNEGSKA (reference sequence). The CDR3 reads CSAREGDRSNYEQYF. CDR3 coding DNA: TGCAGTGCTAGAGAAGGGGATCGTTCAAACTACGAGCAGTACTTC.

As concerns this clonotype: A much larger clone differs from this one at a single base, so this may be a read error. V gene TRBV6-1 combines with J gene TRBJ2-7; 8 positions match TRBD2. This CDR3 spans 15 amino acids. CDR1 is MNHNS and CDR2 is SASEGT in the germline V gene. V lost 4 bases, J lost 2 bases, and 7 bases stayed unmatched. This chain's CDR3 is CASSGKWGLAYEQYF. The CDR3 DNA reads TGTGCCAGCAGTGGAAAGTGGGGACTAGCCTACGAGCAGTACTTC.

This clonotype was picked up many times. The V and J genes are TRBV7-2 and TRBJ1-3, with a tentative D call TRBD1 (5 bases). This CDR3 region has 14 residues. Germline assignment: CDR1 SGHTA and CDR2 FQGNSA. Trimming stripped 5 bases from V and 4 bases from J, with 12 bases between. The CDR3 here is CASSTSRQGNTIYF. The CDR3 region has the DNA TGTGCCAGCAGCACATCACGACAGGGAAACACCATATATTTT. The variable domain in full, with the rest retrieved from reference TRBV7-2 and TRBJ1-3, is GAGVSQSPSNKVTEKGKDVELRCDPISGHTALYWYRQSLGQGLEFLIYFQGNSAPDKSGLPSDRFSAERTGGSVSTLTIQRTQQEDSAVYLCASSTSRQGNTIYFGEGSWLTVV.

This clonotype was seen ten or more times. The chain recombines TRBV27 with TRBJ1-6; D is ambiguous. The CDR3 loop spans 15 amino acids. Trimming took 3 bases from V and 3 from J, leaving 9 bases between them. Germline V gives CDR1 MNHEY, CDR2 SMNVEV (reference sequence). CDR3 region: CASSFSGIYNSPLHF. As DNA, the CDR3 is TGTGCCAGCAGTTTCTCGGGAATCTATAATTCACCCCTCCACTTT.

This clonotype was counted many times. The chain uses TRBV9 and TRBJ2-7; D may match TRBD1 or TRBD2 (5 bases each). This CDR3 has 14 residues. Trimming left V 4 bases short and J 9 bases short, with 20 bases between. The germline V gene encodes CDR1 SGDLS and CDR2 YYNGEE. The CDR3 DNA follows: TGTGCCAGCAGCCCAGGGCCGGGCTCCCGGGGGCAGTACTTC. Translated, it gives CASSPGPGSRGQYF.